This TCR beta chain was sequenced for a study of blood T cell repertoires in COVID-19 (dated by TCRdb to about 2020). Background for the entire study: Samples covering the acute and convalescent phases of COVID-19 were provided by collaborators in the United States, Italy and Spain. The prospective study material was composed of cDNA or gDNA derived from T cells, B-cell-depleted T cells, or PBMCs. Sample metadata almost always included a de-identified subject ID, COVID-19 status, age in years and sex. Samples were obtained from the ongoing ImmuneRACE study (first 160 participants) and from roughly 1,300 subjects provided by 6 global collaborators. The dataset comprised deeply sampled blood TCRbeta repertoires from subjects exposed to, actively infected with, or recovered from COVID-19. HLA class I and class II types, where available, came from metadata supplied by the sample provider rather than from assay-based typing. The repertoires were released in a freely available public database meant as a resource for research on the immune response to SARS-CoV-2.

Points the paper makes about the study in general: The amount of clinical and demographic metadata varied by source and participant and was provided uncurated.

The collaborating institutions used their own protocols to collect whole blood in K2EDTA tubes. For TCRbeta analysis, collaborators shipped samples as frozen whole blood, isolated PBMCs, or DNA extracted from either of those sample types. A word on this clone: The clone's antigen remains unknown. Base qualities were left out, and no much larger clone turns up one base away.

TCRbeta CDR3 regions were amplified from genomic DNA by means of the immunoSEQ Assay, a bias-controlled multiplex PCR. The published analysis was carried out like this. The number of nucleated cells in each sample was estimated from the amplification of reference gene primers within the assay. To quantify the absolute abundance of each unique TCRbeta CDR3 rearrangement, sequence reads were collapsed and filtered. For each sample, productive Simpson clonality was calculated by taking the square root of Simpson's diversity index across productive rearrangements. In TCRdb, the immuneACCESS table is reduced to in-frame sequences with V and J assigned. These tables do not hold every clone; where another copy was compared, an unresolved V gene accounts for under half, and the others remain unexplained. The DNA gave D and trimming, while V, J and clone size come from that table. The sample profile shows tens of thousands of clones; more than 75% of them were found once. The ten biggest clones cover roughly 15% of the sample.

From its cysteine to its phenylalanine, the CDR3 spans 18 amino acids. The DNA shown is the 54-base CDR3, in frame from base 1. Looking up the germline V gene yields CDR1 SGHTA and CDR2 FQGNSA. Trimmed from V: 1 base; trimmed from J: 2 bases; junction bases lacking a gene match: 9. The chain links TRBV7-2 with TRBJ2-3; 10 junctional bases match TRBD2. The source is a human donor in a cohort sampled during active COVID-19. The sequenced sample was peripheral blood. The CDR3 region has the sequence CASSLVLLAGANTDTQYF. The DNA sequence is given as TGTGCCAGCAGCTTAGTCCTGCTAGCGGGAGCGAACACAGATACGCAGTATTTT.